The following is a TCR beta chain sequence with its context. It lacks a known antigen. Base qualities are not recorded, but no much larger clone differs from it by a single base. TCR beta CDR3 regions were amplified from RNA transcripts. The TCR CDR3 was subjected to a first round of RT-PCR using the HTBI primer set and the Qiagen OneStep RT-PCR kit. Libraries were constructed in a second round of multiplex PCR, after which size selection and purification were performed. Sequencing of the libraries was done on an Illumina HiSeq2000 using paired-end 100 bp reads. Regarding the original processing steps: SOAPnuke was used to process the raw data, with reads discarded if the reads contained adapters or uncalled bases, had a mean Phred below 15, or lacked an exact constant-primer or identifier match. COPE v1.2.5 was used to merge the high-quality paired reads, and each unique nucleotide sequence was defined as a clonotype. MiTCR v1.1 was used to align the clonotypes against IMGT TRBV, TRBD and TRBJ reference segments. The analysis included only V-J combinations with a frequency above 0.0001, which together covered approximately 99% of the repertoires. A TCS score was defined as the ratio of F50 (clonal expansion) to E x V (chaos), with BLOSUM62-based TCRdist applied between CDR3 peptides within each V-J. Welch's t-statistics and random forest reduced around 550 V-J features to 13, which were used in a naive Bayes classifier (R e1071). The raw public reads went through TCRdb reprocessing: fastp at Q25, MiXCR clone calling, in-frame beta chains kept. Rows matching on CDR3 protein sequence are summarized as one entry with the most common DNA and genes. The V and J calls were determined by TCRdb, not by the authors. This sample comprises under 350,000 distinct CDR3 sequences, 15% to 20% of them detected only once. Less than 65% of the sample comes from the top ten.

This record belongs to a study of T cells in Graves' hyperthyroidism and ophthalmopathy (dated by TCRdb to between 2017 and 2020). The study in broad terms: Peripheral blood samples were taken at initial diagnosis, before any treatment was given. To identify TCR V-J signatures that set the groups apart, the researchers used a discovery cohort of approximately 98 patients, made up of roughly 45 with Graves' ophthalmopathy and about 60 with stable Graves' hyperthyroidism. After sampling, hyperthyroidism patients received methimazole starting at 30 mg daily, and ophthalmopathy patients received high-dose intravenous methylprednisolone. According to the paper, TCR Vbeta CDR3 sequencing was carried out on 135 peripheral blood samples, which came from under 50 ophthalmopathy, 70 to 80 hyperthyroidism and approximately 17 progressor patients. Whether ophthalmopathy could be predicted prospectively was tested in an independent validation cohort made up of under 20 hyperthyroidism patients plus 17 patients who later progressed to ophthalmopathy. The study also compared thyroid tissue and blood T-cell repertoires from about 6 Graves' hyperthyroidism patients. The 85 to 100 discovery patients were randomly split 7:3 into training and test sets.

CDR3 length: 10 amino acids, cysteine to phenylalanine. This entry keeps only the CDR3 DNA: 30 bases, framed from base 1. Via the germline V gene (reference sequence), CDR1 is DFQATT and CDR2 SNEGSKA. Trimming costs V 3 bases and J 5 bases, and their ends lie 4 bases apart. Beyond this particular receptor, the publication reports: A 13 V-J signature model separated ophthalmopathy from stable hyperthyroidism, with roughly 88% sensitivity and roughly 84% specificity in cross-validation and 80%/75% in testing. During validation, the model predicted progression to ophthalmopathy a median of approximately 6.5 months ahead of onset, with 60% to 71% sensitivity and 72.22% specificity. Most expanded thyroid clonotypes (frequency above 0.001) were also found in blood, which suggests that blood repertoires may mirror thyroid immune responses. Sample size was not statistically predetermined, and blinding of investigators to group allocation was not performed.

A patient counted as having stable Graves' hyperthyroidism if no progression to ophthalmopathy occurred over 18 months of follow-up. Hyperthyroidism patients were aged 18 to 65 years and newly diagnosed, with disease duration of less than 2 months. Patients with uncontrolled infections, other autoimmune diseases, pregnancy or lactation were excluded. Diagnoses were based on clinical symptoms, serum thyroxine and TRAb, thyroid ultrasound and orbital computed tomography. PBMCs were separated from over 9 ml of fresh peripheral blood using Ficoll-Paque density gradient centrifugation. Total RNA was extracted with Trizol reagent, and quality was checked on an Agilent 2100 Bioanalyzer.

This TCR was recovered from a woman between 50 and 59 years old with Graves' hyperthyroidism. The specimen was blood. The chain links TRBV20-1 with TRBJ2-5; the D gene lacks a confident call. The CDR3 region has the sequence CSARGETQYF. In nucleotide form, the sequence is TGCAGTGCTAGGGGGGAGACCCAGTACTTC.